This TCR beta chain was captured by sequencing in a study of T cell responses to AZD1222 COVID-19 vaccine. Trimming removed 7 bases at V and 3 bases at J, with 8 bases between. From germline, CDR1 is SGHRS and CDR2 YFSETQ. The CDR3 totals 11 residues. Produced via immunoSEQ multiplex PCR; TCRdb's table is partial and in-frame only. Of around 130,000 clones listed, about 90% are singletons. The input for sequencing was peripheral blood, taken 28 days after the second dose of the MenACWY control vaccine. The gene calls are TRBV5-1 and TRBJ2-7; D not resolved. This receptor was obtained from an adult who received the MenACWY meningococcal vaccine as a control. CDR3 nucleotide sequence: TGCGCCAGCTCCGACAACTACGAGCAGTACTTC. It specifies CASSDNYEQYF.